By sample fraction, the clone carrying this T cell receptor beta chain is medium-sized (0.01 to 0.1%). The antigen is not known. These data originate in a study of vaccination and CD4 T cells after COVID-19. Looking at the study overall: Two of the convalescents were Hispanic, and the group consisted of six males and four females.

Researchers used the Oncomine TCR Beta short-read assay to sequence DNA from cultured CD4+ T cells. TCRdb analysed the PCR reads with MiXCR anew, one entry per CDR3 protein. The profile shows roughly 13,000 distinct CDR3 sequences, over 45% of them singletons. Indicated treatment: roughly 11-day PBMC culture with coronavirus spike peptide pools or control peptides (ViraFEST assay). Expanded clonotypes were found by TCR sequencing after peptide-pool stimulation (ViraFEST). PBMCs were cultured at two million per well with around 9.5 IU/ml IL-2 and around 10 ug/ml peptide pools. On days 3 and 7, half the medium was swapped for fresh IL-2-containing medium. The receptor was isolated from a human donor who had recovered from COVID-19. Sequenced material: CD4+ T cells from blood, cultured in vitro.

CDR3 DNA: TGTGCCAGCAGTGAAGCGTCGCCCGTTTATGAAGCTTTCTTT. Translated: CASSEASPVYEAFF. The chain is built from TRBV6-1 and TRBJ1-1; no clear D. Per the germline V gene, CDR1 is MNHNS and CDR2 is SASEGT. With 0 bases removed from V and 7 bases from J, the gap between germline ends came to 12 bases. The CDR3 contains 14 residues.